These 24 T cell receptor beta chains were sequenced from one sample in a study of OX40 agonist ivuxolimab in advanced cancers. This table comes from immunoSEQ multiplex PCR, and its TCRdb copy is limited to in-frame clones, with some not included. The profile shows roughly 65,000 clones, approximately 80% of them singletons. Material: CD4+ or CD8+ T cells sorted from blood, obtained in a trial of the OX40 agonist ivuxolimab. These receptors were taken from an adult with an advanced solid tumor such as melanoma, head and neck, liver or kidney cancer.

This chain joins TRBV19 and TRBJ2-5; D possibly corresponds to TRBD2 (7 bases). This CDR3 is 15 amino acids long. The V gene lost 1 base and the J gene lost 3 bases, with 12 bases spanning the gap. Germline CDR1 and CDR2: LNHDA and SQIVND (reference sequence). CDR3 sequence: CASSIGGGNEETQYF. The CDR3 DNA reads TGTGCCAGTAGTATAGGCGGGGGCAACGAAGAGACCCAGTACTTC.

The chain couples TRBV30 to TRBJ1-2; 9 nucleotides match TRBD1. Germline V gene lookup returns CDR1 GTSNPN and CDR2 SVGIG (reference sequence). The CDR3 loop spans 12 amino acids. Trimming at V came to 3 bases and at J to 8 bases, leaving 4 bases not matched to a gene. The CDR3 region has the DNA TGTGCCTGGAGCCGGGACAGGGTCGGCTACACCTTC. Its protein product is CAWSRDRVGYTF.

This CDR3 reads CASSPDRFDGNTIYF. The CDR3 DNA reads TGTGCCAGCAGCCCCGACAGGTTCGATGGAAACACCATATATTTT. The rearrangement uses TRBV7-3 and TRBJ1-3; D is perhaps TRBD1 (6 bases). V lost 5 bases, J lost 3 bases, and 14 bases lay in between. This CDR3 spans 15 amino acids. Looked up from germline, CDR1 is SGHTA and CDR2 is FQGTGA.

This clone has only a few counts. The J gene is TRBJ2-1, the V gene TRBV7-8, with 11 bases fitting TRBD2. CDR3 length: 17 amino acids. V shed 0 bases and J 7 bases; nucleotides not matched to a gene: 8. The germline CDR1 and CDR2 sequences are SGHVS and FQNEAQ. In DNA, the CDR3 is TGTGCCAGCAGCTTAGCGAGTAGCGGGGGGGCCAGGAATGAGCAGTTCTTC. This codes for CASSLASSGGARNEQFF.

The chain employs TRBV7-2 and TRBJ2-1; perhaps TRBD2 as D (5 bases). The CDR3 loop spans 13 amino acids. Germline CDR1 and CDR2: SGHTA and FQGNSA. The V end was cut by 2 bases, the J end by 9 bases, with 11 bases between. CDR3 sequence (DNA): TGTGCCAGCAGCTTATGGCTAGCCAGTGAGCAGTTCTTC. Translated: CASSLWLASEQFF.

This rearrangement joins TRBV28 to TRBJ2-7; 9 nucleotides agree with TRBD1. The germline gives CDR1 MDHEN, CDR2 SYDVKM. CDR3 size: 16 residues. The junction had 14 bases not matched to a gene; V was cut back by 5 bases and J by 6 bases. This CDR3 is CASSALAGTGSGEQYF. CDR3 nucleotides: TGTGCCAGCAGTGCTCTCGCCGGGACAGGGTCCGGCGAGCAGTACTTC. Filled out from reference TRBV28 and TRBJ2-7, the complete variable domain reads DVKVTQSSRYLVKRTGEKVFLECVQDMDHENMFWYRQDPGLGLRLIYFSYDVKMKEKGDIPEGYSVSREKKERFSLILESASTNQTSMYLCASSALAGTGSGEQYFGPGTRLTVT.

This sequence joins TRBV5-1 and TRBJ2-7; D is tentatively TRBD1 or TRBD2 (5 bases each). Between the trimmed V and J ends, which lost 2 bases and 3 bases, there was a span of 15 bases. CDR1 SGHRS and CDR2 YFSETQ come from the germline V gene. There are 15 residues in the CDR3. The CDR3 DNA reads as TGCGCCAGCAGCTTAAGGGACGGTGGAGTCTACGAGCAGTACTTC. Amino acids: CASSLRDGGVYEQYF.

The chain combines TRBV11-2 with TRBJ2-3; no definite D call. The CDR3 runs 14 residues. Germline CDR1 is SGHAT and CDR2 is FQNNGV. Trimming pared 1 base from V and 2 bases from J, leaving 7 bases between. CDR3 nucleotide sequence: TGTGCCAGCAGCTTAGGATCTCCCACAGATACGCAGTATTTT. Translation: CASSLGSPTDTQYF.

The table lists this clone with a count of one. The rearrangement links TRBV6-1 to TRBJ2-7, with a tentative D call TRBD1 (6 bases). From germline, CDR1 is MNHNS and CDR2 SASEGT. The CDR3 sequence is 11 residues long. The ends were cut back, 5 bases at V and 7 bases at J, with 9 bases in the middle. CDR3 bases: TGTGCCAGCAGTCTACAGGGTGAGCAGTACTTC. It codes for CASSLQGEQYF.

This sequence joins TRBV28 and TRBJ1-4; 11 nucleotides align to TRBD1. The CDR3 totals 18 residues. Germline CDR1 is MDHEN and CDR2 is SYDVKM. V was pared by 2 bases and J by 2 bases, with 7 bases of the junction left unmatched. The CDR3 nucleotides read TGTGCCAGCAGTTTACGGACAGGGGGCGCGCGGACTAATGAAAAACTGTTTTTT. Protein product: CASSLRTGGARTNEKLFF.

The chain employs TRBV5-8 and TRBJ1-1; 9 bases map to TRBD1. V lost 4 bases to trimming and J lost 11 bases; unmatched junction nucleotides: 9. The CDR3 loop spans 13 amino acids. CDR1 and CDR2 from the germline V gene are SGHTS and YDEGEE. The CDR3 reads CASSRMRGTGAFF. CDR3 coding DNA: TGTGCCAGCAGCAGGATGAGGGGGACAGGGGCTTTCTTT.

This CDR3 is CASSADGLNTGELFF. DNA for the CDR3: TGTGCCAGCAGCGCGGACGGTTTAAACACCGGGGAGCTGTTTTTT. The rearrangement uses TRBV9 and TRBJ2-2; D not resolved. The germline V and J ends were trimmed by 3 bases and 2 bases, with 11 bases remaining between them. The CDR3 runs to 15 residues. CDR1 SGDLS and CDR2 YYNGEE come from the germline V gene.

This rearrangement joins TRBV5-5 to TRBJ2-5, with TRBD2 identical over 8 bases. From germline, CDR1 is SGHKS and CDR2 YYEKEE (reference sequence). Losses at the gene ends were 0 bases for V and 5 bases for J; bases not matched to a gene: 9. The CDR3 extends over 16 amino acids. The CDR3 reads CASSLGIQSGGETQYF. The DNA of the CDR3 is TGTGCCAGCAGCTTGGGGATACAGTCGGGAGGGGAGACCCAGTACTTC.

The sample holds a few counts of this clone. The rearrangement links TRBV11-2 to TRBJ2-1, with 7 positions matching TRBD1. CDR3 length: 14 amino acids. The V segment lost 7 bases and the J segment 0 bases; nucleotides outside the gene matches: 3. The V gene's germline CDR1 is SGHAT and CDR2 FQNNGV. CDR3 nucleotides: TGTGCCAGCATACAGGGGAGCTCCTACAATGAGCAGTTCTTC. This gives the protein CASIQGSSYNEQFF.

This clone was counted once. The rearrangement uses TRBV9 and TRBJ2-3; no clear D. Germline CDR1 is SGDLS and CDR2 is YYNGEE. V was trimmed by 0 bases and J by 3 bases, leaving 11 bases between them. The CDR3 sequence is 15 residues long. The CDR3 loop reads CASSVGSYKTDTQYF. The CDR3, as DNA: TGTGCCAGCAGCGTAGGCTCGTACAAGACAGATACGCAGTATTTT.

This chain's CDR3 is CASSPLGTRGSNQPQHF. In DNA, the CDR3 is TGTGCCAGCTCACCTTTAGGCACCAGGGGTAGCAATCAGCCCCAGCATTTT. The chain recombines TRBV18 with TRBJ1-5; perhaps TRBD1 as D (6 bases). This CDR3 contains 17 residues. The germline V gene encodes CDR1 KGHSH and CDR2 LQKENI. Trimming cost V 3 bases and J 0 bases, with 15 bases left between them.

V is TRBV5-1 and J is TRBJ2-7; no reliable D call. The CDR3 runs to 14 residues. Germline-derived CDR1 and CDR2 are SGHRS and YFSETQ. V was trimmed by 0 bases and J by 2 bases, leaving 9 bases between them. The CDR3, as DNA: TGCGCCAGCAGCTTGGTGGTGTCCCCCTACGAGCAGTACTTC. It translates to CASSLVVSPYEQYF. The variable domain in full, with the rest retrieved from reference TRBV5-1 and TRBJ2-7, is KAGVTQTPRYLIKTRGQQVTLSCSPISGHRSVSWYQQTPGQGLQFLFEYFSETQRNKGNFPGRFSGRQFSNSRSEMNVSTLELGDSALYLCASSLVVSPYEQYFGPGTRLTVT.

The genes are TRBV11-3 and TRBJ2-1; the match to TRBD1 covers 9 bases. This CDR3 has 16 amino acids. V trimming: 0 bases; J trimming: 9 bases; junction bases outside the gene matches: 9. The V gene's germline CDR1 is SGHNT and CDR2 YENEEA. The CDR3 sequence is CASSLEYRGRNGEQFF. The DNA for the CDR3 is TGTGCCAGCAGCTTAGAGTACAGGGGGCGCAACGGTGAGCAGTTCTTC.

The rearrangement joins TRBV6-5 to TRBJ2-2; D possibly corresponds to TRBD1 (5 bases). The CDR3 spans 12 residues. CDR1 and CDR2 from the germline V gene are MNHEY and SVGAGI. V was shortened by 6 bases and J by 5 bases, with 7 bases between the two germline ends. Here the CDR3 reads CASRPGTGELFF. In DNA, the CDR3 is TGTGCCAGCAGACCAGGGACCGGGGAGCTGTTTTTT.

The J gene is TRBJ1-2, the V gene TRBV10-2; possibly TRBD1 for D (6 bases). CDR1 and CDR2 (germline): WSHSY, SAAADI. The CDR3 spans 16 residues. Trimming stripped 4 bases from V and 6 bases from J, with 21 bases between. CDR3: CASSAQGSSRADGYTF. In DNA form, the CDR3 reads TGCGCCAGCAGTGCGCAGGGGTCTAGTCGTGCTGATGGCTACACCTTC.

The CDR3 region is CASSPLLEFTEQYF. The CDR3 DNA follows: TGTGCCAGCAGTCCTTTACTAGAGTTCACCGAGCAGTACTTC. The rearrangement joins TRBV2 to TRBJ2-7; weak D call: TRBD2 (5 bases). This CDR3 has 14 amino acids. Germline-derived CDR1 and CDR2 are SNHLY and FYNNEI. V was pared by 5 bases and J by 6 bases, with 17 bases between.

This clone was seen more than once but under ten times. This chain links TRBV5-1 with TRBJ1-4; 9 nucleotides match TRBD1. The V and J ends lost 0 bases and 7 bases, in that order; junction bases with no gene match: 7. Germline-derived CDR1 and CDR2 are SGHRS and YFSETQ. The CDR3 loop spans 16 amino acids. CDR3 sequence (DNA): TGCGCCAGCAGCTTGGGACCGGGACAGGGTGGTGAAAAACTGTTTTTT. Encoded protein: CASSLGPGQGGEKLFF.

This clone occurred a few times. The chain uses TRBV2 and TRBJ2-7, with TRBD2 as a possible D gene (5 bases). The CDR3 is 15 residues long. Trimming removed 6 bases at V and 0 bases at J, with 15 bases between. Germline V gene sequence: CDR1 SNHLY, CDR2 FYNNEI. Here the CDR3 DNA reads TGTGCCAGCAGCCGGAGGACGGATAGCTCCTACGAGCAGTACTTC. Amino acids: CASSRRTDSSYEQYF. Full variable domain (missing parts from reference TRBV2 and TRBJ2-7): EPEVTQTPSHQVTQMGQEVILRCVPISNHLYFYWYRQILGQKVEFLVSFYNNEISEKSEIFDDQFSVERPDGSNFTLKIRSTKLEDSAMYFCASSRRTDSSYEQYFGPGTRLTVT.

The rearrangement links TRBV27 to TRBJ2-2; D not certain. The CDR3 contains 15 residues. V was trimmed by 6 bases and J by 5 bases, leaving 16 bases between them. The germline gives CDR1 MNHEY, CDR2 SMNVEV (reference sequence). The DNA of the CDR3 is TGTGCCAGCAGGCCGGAAGGGTTCTTTACCGGGGAGCTGTTTTTT. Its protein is CASRPEGFFTGELFF.